This entry concerns a single T cell receptor beta chain. Antigen: not known. This entry is derived from a study of CD8+ T cells in alopecia areata. The overall study: Tofacitinib ran 6 to 18 months, followed by 6 months off drug.

Notes on the study in general: Links between baseline CD8+ expansion and response need larger treated cohorts.

The CDR3 loop spans 13 amino acids. CDR1 and CDR2 (germline): ENHRY, SYGVKD. Trimming cost V 2 bases and J 4 bases, with 7 bases left between them. RNA extraction and reverse transcription yielded cDNA as sequencing template. Libraries were prepared by immunoSEQ multiplex PCR; TCRdb keeps only in-frame clonotypes and omits some of them. The sample gives roughly 60,000 clones, around 46% of which show up once; around 21% is in the top ten. Treatment meaning: oral pan-JAK inhibitor, 5-10 mg twice daily. The V gene is TRBV10-3, the J gene TRBJ2-3, with no clear D. The clonotype was recovered from a human donor with alopecia areata. Material: CD8+ T cells sorted from blood, obtained around week 37, from a patient treated with tofacitinib. The CDR3 loop reads CAISEATSDTQYF. The DNA for the CDR3 is TGTGCCATCAGTGAGGCGACCTCAGATACGCAGTATTTT.